This T cell receptor beta chain was recovered during a study of long-term antiretroviral therapy in people with HIV. General study results and limits: The study found narrower CDR3 length ranges in HIV repertoires than in controls. Pre-ART expanded TRB clones stayed dominant throughout, though often decreasing after ART.

The CDR3 sequence is 16 residues long. V was pared by 5 bases and J by 2 bases, with 7 bases of the junction left unmatched. In germline, CDR1 is SGHKS, CDR2 YYEKEE (reference sequence). They ran version v3.0 of the immunoSEQ assay at survey level. Data came from immunoSEQ multiplex PCR; TCRdb stores just in-frame clones and leaves some out. The sample has 25,000 to 35,000 clones; roughly 84% are singletons. All donors provided no fewer than one pre-ART and no fewer than two post-ART PBMC samples. Samples held about 0.9-11 million cryopreserved PBMC, and DNA extraction followed. Of note for this clone: The antigen remains unidentified.

The TCR was taken from a woman aged 30 to 39 with HIV. The material was unsorted PBMCs, obtained 0.8 years after starting antiretroviral therapy. The genes are TRBV5-5 and TRBJ2-1; 10 bases line up with TRBD1. CDR3: CASSLYGTGAYNEQFF. For the CDR3, the DNA is TGTGCCAGCAGTTTGTACGGGACAGGGGCCTACAATGAGCAGTTCTTC.